This TCR beta chain originates from a study of blood T cells in healthy people across ages. Across the whole study: Capture via template switching afforded approximately one barcoded beta molecule per two T cells. Study results and limitations: Measured against age, TCR beta diversity per million T cells decreased in a roughly linear manner.

A remark on this clonotype: Its antigen remains unknown.

Each of the donors had 8 to 10 milliliters of peripheral blood drawn into EDTA-treated Vacutainer tubes. The CDR3 covers 14 residues. With 6 bases removed from V and 0 bases from J, the gap between germline ends came to 9 bases. Germline V gives CDR1 LNHNV, CDR2 YYDKDF (reference sequence). A sample-barcoded 5' primer and a J-beta primer mix were used in a second PCR of about 7 to 12 cycles. The yield of each sample was at least 3 million CDR3-containing paired-end reads. TCRdb re-called the 5' RACE reads through MiXCR, storing one row per CDR3 protein. The profile shows about 800,000 distinct CDR3 sequences, more than 35% of them singletons.

The source material was blood. The sequence came from a man older than 75 in good health. The V call is TRBV15, the J call TRBJ1-5; D call uncertain. CDR3 loop: CATSRFSSNQPQHF. Written as DNA, the CDR3 is TGTGCCACCAGTCGGTTTAGTAGCAATCAGCCCCAGCATTTT.